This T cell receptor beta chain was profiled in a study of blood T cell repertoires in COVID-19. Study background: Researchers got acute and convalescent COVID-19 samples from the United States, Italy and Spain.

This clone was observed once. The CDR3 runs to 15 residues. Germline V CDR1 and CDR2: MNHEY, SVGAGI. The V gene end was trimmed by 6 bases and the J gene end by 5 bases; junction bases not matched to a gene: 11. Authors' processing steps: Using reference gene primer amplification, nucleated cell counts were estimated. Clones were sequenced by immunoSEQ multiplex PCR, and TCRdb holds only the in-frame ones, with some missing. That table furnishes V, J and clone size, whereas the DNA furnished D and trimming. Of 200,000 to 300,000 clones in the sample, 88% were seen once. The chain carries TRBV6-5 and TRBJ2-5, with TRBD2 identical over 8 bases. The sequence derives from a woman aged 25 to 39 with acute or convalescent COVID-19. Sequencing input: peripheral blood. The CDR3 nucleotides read TGTGCCAGCAGCGATATAGCGGGAAACGGGGAGACCCAGTACTTC. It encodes CASSDIAGNGETQYF.